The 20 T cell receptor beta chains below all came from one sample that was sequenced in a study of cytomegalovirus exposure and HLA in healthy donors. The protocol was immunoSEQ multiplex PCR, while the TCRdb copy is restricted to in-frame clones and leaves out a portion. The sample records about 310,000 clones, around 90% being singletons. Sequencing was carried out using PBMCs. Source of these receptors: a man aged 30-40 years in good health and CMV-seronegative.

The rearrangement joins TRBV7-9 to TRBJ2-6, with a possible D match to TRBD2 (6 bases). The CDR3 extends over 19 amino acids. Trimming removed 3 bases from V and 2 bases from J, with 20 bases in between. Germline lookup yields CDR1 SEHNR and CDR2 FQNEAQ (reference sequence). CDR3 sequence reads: CASSFFRWDFNTGANVLTF. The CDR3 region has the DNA TGTGCCAGCAGCTTTTTTAGGTGGGACTTCAATACTGGGGCCAACGTCCTGACTTTC.

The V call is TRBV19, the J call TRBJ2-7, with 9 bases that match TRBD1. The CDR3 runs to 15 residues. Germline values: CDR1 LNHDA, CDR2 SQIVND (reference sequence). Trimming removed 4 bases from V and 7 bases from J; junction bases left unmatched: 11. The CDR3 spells CASSNPGTGTREQYF. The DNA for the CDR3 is TGTGCCAGTAGTAACCCCGGGACAGGGACCCGGGAGCAGTACTTC.

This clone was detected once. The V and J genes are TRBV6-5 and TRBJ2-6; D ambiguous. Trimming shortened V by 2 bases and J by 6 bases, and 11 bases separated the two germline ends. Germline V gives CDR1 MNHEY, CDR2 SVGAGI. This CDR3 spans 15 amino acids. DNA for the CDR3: TGTGCCAGCAGTTACGGAGTCGGGTCGGCCAACGTCCTGACTTTC. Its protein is CASSYGVGSANVLTF.

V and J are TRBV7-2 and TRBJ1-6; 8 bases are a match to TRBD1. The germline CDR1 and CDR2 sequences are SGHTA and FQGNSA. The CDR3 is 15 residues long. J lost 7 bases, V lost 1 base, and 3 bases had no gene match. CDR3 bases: TGTGCCAGCAGCTTAGACCAGGGGGCCAATTCACCCCTCCACTTT. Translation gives CASSLDQGANSPLHF.

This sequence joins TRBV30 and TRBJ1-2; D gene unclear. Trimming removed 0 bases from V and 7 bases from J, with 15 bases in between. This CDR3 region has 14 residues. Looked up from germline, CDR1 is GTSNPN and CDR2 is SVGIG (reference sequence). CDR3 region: CAWSVKVEAGGYTF. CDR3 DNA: TGTGCCTGGAGTGTAAAAGTAGAGGCCGGTGGCTACACCTTC.

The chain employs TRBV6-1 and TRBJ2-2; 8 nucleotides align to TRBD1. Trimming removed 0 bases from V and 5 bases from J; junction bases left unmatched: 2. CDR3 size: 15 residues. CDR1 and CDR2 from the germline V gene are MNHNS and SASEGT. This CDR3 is CASSEARGLTGELFF. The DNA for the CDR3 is TGTGCCAGCAGTGAAGCCAGGGGGCTTACCGGGGAGCTGTTTTTT.

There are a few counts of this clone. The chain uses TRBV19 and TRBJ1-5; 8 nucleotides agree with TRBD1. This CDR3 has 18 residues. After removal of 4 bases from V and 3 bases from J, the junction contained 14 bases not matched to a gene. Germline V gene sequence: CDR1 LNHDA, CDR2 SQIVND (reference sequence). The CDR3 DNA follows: TGTGCCAGTAGTACACCGGGACAGGCCCTCTATCCCAATCAGCCCCAGCATTTT. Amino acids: CASSTPGQALYPNQPQHF.

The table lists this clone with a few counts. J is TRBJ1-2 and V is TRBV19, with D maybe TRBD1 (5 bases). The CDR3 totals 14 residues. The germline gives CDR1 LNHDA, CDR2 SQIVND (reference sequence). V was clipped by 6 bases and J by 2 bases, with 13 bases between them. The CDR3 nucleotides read TGTGCCAGTAGGCGGGGCCCCGGCAACTATGGCTACACCTTC. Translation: CASRRGPGNYGYTF. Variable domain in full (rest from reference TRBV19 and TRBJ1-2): DGGITQSPKYLFRKEGQNVTLSCEQNLNHDAMYWYRQDPGQGLRLIYYSQIVNDFQKGDIAEGYSVSREKKESFPLTVTSAQKNPTAFYLCASRRGPGNYGYTFGSGTRLTVV.

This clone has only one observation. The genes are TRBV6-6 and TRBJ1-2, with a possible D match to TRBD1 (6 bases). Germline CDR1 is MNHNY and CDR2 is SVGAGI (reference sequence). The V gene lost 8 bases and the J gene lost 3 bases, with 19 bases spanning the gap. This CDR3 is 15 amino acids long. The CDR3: CASSVSGQRYYGYTF. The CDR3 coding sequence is TGTGCCAGCTCCGTTTCGGGACAAAGGTACTATGGCTACACCTTC.

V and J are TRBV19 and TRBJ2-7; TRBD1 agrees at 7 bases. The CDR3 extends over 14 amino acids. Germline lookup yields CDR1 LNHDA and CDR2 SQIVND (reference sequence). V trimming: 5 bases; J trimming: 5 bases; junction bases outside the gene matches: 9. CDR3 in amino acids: CASSARQGADEQYF. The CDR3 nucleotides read TGTGCCAGTAGTGCCCGACAGGGAGCAGACGAGCAGTACTTC.

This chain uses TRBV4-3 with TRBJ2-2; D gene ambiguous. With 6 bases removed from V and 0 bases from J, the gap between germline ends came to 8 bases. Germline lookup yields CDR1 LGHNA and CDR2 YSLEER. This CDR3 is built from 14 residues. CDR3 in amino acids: CASSVYPNTGELFF. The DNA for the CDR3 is TGCGCCAGCAGTGTCTACCCGAACACCGGGGAGCTGTTTTTT.

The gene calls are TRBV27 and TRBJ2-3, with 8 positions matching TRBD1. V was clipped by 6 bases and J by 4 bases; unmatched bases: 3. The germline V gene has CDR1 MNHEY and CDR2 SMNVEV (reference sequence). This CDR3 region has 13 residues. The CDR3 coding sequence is TGTGCCAGCAGCCTGACAGGGGCAGATACGCAGTATTTT. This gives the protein CASSLTGADTQYF.

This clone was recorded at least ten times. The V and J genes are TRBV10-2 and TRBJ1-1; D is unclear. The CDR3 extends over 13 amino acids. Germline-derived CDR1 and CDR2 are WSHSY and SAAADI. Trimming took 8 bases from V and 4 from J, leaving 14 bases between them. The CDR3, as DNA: TGCGCCAGCTCCCGAGAGGAGGTCACTGAAGCTTTCTTT. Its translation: CASSREEVTEAFF.

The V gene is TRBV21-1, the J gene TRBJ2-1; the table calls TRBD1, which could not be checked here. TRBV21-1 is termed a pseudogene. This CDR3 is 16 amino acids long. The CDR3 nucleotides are TGTGCCAGCAGCAAAAAAGGGGCCCACGACTGCAATGAGCAGTTCTTC. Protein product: CASSKKGAHDCNEQFF.

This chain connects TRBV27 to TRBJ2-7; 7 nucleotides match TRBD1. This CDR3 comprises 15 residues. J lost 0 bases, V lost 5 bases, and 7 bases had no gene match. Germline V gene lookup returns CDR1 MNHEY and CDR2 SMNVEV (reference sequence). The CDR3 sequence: CASSPWGQSSYEQYF. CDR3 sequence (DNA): TGTGCCAGCAGTCCCTGGGGACAGAGCTCCTACGAGCAGTACTTC.

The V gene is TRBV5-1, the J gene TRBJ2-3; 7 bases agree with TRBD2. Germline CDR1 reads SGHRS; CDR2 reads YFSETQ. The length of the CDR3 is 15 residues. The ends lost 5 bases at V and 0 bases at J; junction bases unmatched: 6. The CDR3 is CASSYGLGSTDTQYF. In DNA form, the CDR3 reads TGCGCCAGCAGTTACGGACTAGGTAGCACAGATACGCAGTATTTT.

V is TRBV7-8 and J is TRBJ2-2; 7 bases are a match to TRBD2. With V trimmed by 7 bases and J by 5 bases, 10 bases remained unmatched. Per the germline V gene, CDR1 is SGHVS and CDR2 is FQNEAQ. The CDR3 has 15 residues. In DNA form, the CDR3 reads TGTGCCAGCAAAATAGGGCTAGCGGAAACCGGGGAGCTGTTTTTT. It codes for CASKIGLAETGELFF.

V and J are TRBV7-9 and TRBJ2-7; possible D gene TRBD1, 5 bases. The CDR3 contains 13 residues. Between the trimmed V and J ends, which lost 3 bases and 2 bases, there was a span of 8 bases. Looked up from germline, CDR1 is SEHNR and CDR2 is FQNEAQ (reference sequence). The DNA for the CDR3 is TGTGCCAGCAGCTTTGTGGGGCCCTACGAGCAGTACTTC. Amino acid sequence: CASSFVGPYEQYF.

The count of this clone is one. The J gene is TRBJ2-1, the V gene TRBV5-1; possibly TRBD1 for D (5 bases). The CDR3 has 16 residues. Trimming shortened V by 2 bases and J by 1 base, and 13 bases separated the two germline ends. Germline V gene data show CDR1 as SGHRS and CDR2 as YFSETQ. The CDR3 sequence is CASSLTITGSYNEQFF. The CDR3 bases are TGCGCCAGCAGCTTAACAATCACAGGTTCCTACAATGAGCAGTTCTTC.

CDR3 bases: TGTGCCAGCTCCCCCGGTGGCGCGGGGGGCCAAGAGACCCAGTACTTC. Translating it yields CASSPGGAGGQETQYF. The rearrangement joins TRBV18 to TRBJ2-5; the match to TRBD2 covers 8 bases. CDR3 length: 16 amino acids. With V trimmed by 6 bases and J by 1 base, 10 bases remained unmatched. Germline V gene lookup returns CDR1 KGHSH and CDR2 LQKENI.